This TCR beta chain was found in a study of technical replicates of blood from a few donors. The CDR3 contains 11 residues. The V and J ends lost 2 bases and 12 bases respectively, with 9 bases between them. The V gene's germline CDR1 is SNHLY and CDR2 FYNNEI. Measured with immunoSEQ multiplex PCR; TCRdb has only the in-frame clones, and not every one. This sample yields approximately 79,000 clones, of which approximately 96% are seen a single time; around 0.31% belongs to the top ten. The chain joins TRBV2 to TRBJ2-3; the D is unclear. The specimen sequenced was T cells isolated from PBMCs. This sequence was found in a human donor in good health. Here the CDR3 DNA reads TGTGCCAGCAGTGAACAGGTGGATCAGTATTTT. Protein product: CASSEQVDQYF. The variable domain in full, with the rest retrieved from reference TRBV2 and TRBJ2-3, is EPEVTQTPSHQVTQMGQEVILRCVPISNHLYFYWYRQILGQKVEFLVSFYNNEISEKSEIFDDQFSVERPDGSNFTLKIRSTKLEDSAMYFCASSEQVDQYFGPGTRLTVL.